This TCR beta chain emerged from a study of vaccination and CD4 T cells after COVID-19. Treatment noted: roughly ten-day PBMC culture with coronavirus spike peptide pools or control peptides (ViraFEST assay). Trimming shortened V by 4 bases and J by 3 bases, and 8 bases separated the two germline ends. The CDR3 extends over 12 amino acids. Germline CDR1 SGHRS, CDR2 YFSETQ. For this clonotype: What it recognizes is unknown.

Cultured CD4+ T-cell DNA underwent Oncomine TCR Beta short-read sequencing. A single record per CDR3 protein comes from TCRdb applying MiXCR to the PCR reads. The table shows 14,000 or so distinct CDR3 sequences, with under 25% occurring only once. The TCR sequence derives from a human donor with COVID-19. Sequenced input: cultured CD4+ T cells from blood. The genes are TRBV5-1 and TRBJ2-7; D remains unclear. DNA for the CDR3: TGCGCCAGCAGCGAGGATAACTACGAGCAGTACTTC. Translated: CASSEDNYEQYF.